The 6 T cell receptor beta chains in this list originate from one sample, sequenced in a study of T cell responses to AZD1222 COVID-19 vaccine. Here immunoSEQ multiplex PCR was the method, and the copy in TCRdb shows in-frame clones only, minus some. The sample lists roughly 150,000 clones; just under 95% were seen once. Material: peripheral blood, obtained on day 0 of AZD1222 vaccination. These receptor sequences come from an adult in good health.

V gene TRBV7-2 combines with J gene TRBJ2-3; 9 nucleotides match TRBD2. V dropped 6 bases and J dropped 1; count of bases not matched to a gene: 14. Looked up from germline, CDR1 is SGHTA and CDR2 is FQGNSA. The CDR3 loop spans 18 amino acids. Here the CDR3 DNA reads TGTGCCAGCAGTATAGTGGCGGGGGGGCTGAGGGGCACAGATACGCAGTATTTT. Translated, it gives CASSIVAGGLRGTDTQYF.

The chain is built from TRBV11-1 and TRBJ1-1, with 7 bases identical to TRBD1. Germline CDR1 SGHAT, CDR2 FQDESV (reference sequence). Trimming took 5 bases from V and 5 from J; bases not matched to a gene: 11. The CDR3 spans 15 residues. The CDR3 region is CASSTYLRGRTEAFF. In nucleotides, the CDR3 is TGTGCCAGCAGCACTTATCTCAGGGGGAGGACTGAAGCTTTCTTT.

The gene calls are TRBV25-1 and TRBJ2-5, with D unclear. The length of the CDR3 is 16 residues. Germline CDR1 reads MGHDK; CDR2 reads SYGVNS. With 2 bases removed from V and 2 bases from J, the gap between germline ends came to 15 bases. CDR3 protein: CASSEPGPARQETQYF. The DNA for the CDR3 is TGTGCCAGCAGTGAACCCGGGCCGGCCCGGCAAGAGACCCAGTACTTC.

This chain joins TRBV7-6 and TRBJ1-6; D is unclear. V lost 0 bases to trimming and J lost 6 bases, with 12 bases between them. CDR1 and CDR2 (germline): SGHVS, FNYEAQ. The CDR3 runs 16 residues. The CDR3: CASSLAAAHGNSPLHF. For the CDR3, the DNA is TGTGCCAGCAGCTTAGCGGCCGCACATGGTAATTCACCCCTCCACTTT.

This sequence joins TRBV19 and TRBJ2-7, with TRBD1 as a possible D gene (5 bases). The V gene's germline CDR1 is LNHDA and CDR2 SQIVND (reference sequence). CDR3 length: 13 amino acids. V lost 2 bases to trimming and J lost 4 bases, with 9 bases between them. The CDR3 spells CASSIFDSYEQYF. CDR3 bases: TGTGCCAGTAGTATATTCGACAGTTACGAGCAGTACTTC.

This chain uses TRBV7-9 with TRBJ1-2; D is unresolved. Germline assignment: CDR1 SEHNR and CDR2 FQNEAQ (reference sequence). There are 13 residues in the CDR3. V gave up 3 bases and J gave up 8 bases, with 13 bases separating them. The CDR3 DNA reads TGTGCCAGCAGCTTCGGTTACGGGGAGGGCTACACCTTC. This encodes CASSFGYGEGYTF.